The present TCR beta chain was sequenced within a study of blood T cell repertoires in COVID-19. Study details: From the United States, Italy and Spain came samples of acute and convalescent COVID-19.

About this clone itself: This same CDR3 is encoded by further DNA sequences in the sample.

As originally analysed: Nucleated cell counts were estimated from reference gene primer amplification. The data were produced by immunoSEQ multiplex PCR, yet TCRdb's version contains in-frame clones alone and is incomplete. Clonal size and the V and J genes are those of that table, whereas D and trimming came from the DNA. This sample has 30,000 or so clones; approximately 88% occur once, and the top ten carry 7.9%. Deletions cut 3 bases from V and 0 bases from J, with 5 bases between. This CDR3 has 13 residues. The Seattle patients, enrolled during active infection, were followed longitudinally. The chain has TRBV12-3 or TRBV12-4 and TRBJ1-2; tentative D call: TRBD1 (5 bases). Material: peripheral blood. The origin of this receptor is a man between 60 and 70 years old with COVID-19, enrolled during active disease. The CDR3 here is CASSLTANYGYTF. The CDR3 nucleotides are TGTGCCAGCAGTTTGACAGCTAACTATGGCTACACCTTC.